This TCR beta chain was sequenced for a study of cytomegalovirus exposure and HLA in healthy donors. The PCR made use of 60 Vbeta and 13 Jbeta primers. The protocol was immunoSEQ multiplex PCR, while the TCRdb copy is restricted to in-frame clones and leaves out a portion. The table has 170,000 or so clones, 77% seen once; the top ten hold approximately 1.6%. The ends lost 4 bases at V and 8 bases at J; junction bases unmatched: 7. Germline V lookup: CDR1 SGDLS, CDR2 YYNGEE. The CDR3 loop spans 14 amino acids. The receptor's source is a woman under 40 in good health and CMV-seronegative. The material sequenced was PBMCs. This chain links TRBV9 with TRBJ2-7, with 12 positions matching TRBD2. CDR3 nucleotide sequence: TGTGCCAGCAGCCAAAGACTAGCGGGAGAACAGCAGTACTTC. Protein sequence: CASSQRLAGEQQYF.